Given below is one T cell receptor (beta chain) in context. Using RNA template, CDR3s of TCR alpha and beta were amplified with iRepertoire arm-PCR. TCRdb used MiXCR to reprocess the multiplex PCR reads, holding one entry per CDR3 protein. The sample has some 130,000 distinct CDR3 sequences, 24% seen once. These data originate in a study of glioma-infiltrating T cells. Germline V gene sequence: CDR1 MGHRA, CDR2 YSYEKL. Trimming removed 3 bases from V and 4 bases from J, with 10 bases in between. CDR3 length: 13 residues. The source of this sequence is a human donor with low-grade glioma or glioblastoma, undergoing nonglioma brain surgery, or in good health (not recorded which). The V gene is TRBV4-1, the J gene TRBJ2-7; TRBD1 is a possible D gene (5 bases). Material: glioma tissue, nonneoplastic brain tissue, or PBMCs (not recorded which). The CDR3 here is CASSHGQGYEQYV. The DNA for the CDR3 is TGCGCCAGCAGCCACGGTCAGGGTTACGAGCAGTACGTC.